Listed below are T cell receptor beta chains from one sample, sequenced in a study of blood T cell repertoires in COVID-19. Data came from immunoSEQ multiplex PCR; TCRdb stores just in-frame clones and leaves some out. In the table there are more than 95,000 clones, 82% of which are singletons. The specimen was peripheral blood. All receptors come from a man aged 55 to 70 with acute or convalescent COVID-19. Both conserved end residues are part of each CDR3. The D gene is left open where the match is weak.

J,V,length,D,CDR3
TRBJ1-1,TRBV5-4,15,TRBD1,CASSLSGQANTEAFF
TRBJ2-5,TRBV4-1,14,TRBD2,CASRTSGGSETQYF
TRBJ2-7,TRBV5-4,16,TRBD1,CASSGKSGTGEREQYF
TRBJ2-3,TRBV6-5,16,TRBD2,CASSWAGVLGTDTQYF
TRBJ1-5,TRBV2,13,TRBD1,CASSGTGDQPQHF
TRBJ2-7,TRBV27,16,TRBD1,CASSPALDRGLYEQYF
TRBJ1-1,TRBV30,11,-,CAWNRGGEAFF
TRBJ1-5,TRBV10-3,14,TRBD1,CAISRGTGDQPQHF
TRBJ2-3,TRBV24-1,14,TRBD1,CATSQGAMGDTQYF
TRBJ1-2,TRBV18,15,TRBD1,CASSTLGQGTYGYTF
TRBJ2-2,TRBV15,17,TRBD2,CATSRDYGTSGAGELFF
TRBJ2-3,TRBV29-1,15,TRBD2,CSLGVAGHSTDTQYF
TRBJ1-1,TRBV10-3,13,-,CAISGSPGTEAFF
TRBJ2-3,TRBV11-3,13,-,CASSVGGADTQYF
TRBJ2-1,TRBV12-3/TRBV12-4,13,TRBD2,CASSLAAGVEQFF
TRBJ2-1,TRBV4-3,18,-,CASSQDLRGIRSYNEQFF
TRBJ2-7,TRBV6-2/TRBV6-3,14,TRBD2,CASSRTSGSYEQYF
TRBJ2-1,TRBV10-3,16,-,CAISESRLAWNNEQFF
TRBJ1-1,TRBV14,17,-,CASSQDRGSGRGTEAFF
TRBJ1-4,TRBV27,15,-,CASSPMRASNEKLFF
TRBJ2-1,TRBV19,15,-,CASSIVWAGLDEQFF
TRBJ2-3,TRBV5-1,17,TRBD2,CASNYMGLAGGLDTQYF
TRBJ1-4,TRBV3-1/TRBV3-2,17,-,CASSQEIGSGIREKLFF
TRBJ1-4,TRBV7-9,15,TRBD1,CASSSGTGGNEKLFF
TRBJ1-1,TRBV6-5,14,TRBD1,CASRWTGVNTEAFF
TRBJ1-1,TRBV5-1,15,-,CASSLAAGMNTEAFF
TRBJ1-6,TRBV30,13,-,CASWGGFDSPLHF
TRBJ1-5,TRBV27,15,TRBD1,CASSPQGGSNQPQHF
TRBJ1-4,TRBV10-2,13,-,CASSAGTDEKLFF
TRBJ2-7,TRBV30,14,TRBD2,CAWSVRGDSYEQYF
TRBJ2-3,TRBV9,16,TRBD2,CASSVRLAGGTDTQYF
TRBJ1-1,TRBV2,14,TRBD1,CASIKTGGITEAFF
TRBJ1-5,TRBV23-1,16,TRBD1,CASSHPDRGGNQPQHF
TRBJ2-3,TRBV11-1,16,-,CASSTMGGGSADTQYF
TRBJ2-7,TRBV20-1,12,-,CSASAITYEQYF
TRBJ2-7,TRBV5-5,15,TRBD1,CASSGYPGTVYEQYF
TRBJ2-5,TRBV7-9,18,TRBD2,CASSLRTGTSGRIKTQYF
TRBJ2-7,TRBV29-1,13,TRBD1,CSVGTGMTYEQYF
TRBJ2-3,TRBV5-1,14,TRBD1,CASSRDRGTDTQYF
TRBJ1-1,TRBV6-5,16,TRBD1,CASSYSKLDRATEAFF
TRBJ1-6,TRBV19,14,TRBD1,CASTPGQGYSPLHF
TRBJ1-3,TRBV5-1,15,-,CASSVQGGVGNTIYF
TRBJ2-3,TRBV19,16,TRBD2,CASSPLAGMGTDTQYF
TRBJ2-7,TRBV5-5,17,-,CASSYQGGGGLAYEQYF
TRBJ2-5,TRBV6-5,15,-,CASSPTTILTGTQYF
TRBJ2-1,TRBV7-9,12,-,CASSHASLEQFF
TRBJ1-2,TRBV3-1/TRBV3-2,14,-,CASRMAGANYGYTF
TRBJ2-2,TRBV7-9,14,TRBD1,CASAGQGAGGELFF
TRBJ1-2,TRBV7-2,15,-,CASSLGQAEPYGYTF
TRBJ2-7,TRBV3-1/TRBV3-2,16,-,CASSQFGATTTYEQYF
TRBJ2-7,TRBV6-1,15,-,CASSESHLIRGEQYF
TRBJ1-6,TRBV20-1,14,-,CSASSGDWDSPLHF
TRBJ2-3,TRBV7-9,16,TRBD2,CASSLDGASGLDTQYF